This TCR beta chain was identified in a study of prognosis after radiotherapy for stage I lung cancer. At the level of the study: SBRT radiotherapy used 3 to 5 fractions and a biologically effective dose of at least 100 Gy.

Comment on this clonotype: Its antigen is currently unknown. This likely came from a read error, as a far larger clone is one base away.

From genomic DNA, TCR beta CDR3 was amplified by two-round multiplex PCR. The first round of PCR was done with primers that matched each TRBV and TRBJ gene. TCRdb used MiXCR to reprocess the multiplex PCR reads, holding one entry per CDR3 protein. The sample holds around 60,000 distinct CDR3 sequences, 26% seen once. Findings and caveats of the study: Unique TCR clone counts went down once patients had stereotactic body radiation therapy, median about 10,000 versus 6,900.

A volume of approximately 6.5 milliliters of peripheral blood was collected by draw at each of two time points. V was pared by 5 bases and J by 4 bases, with 5 bases of the junction left unmatched. Germline values: CDR1 MNHGY, CDR2 SVAAGI. The CDR3 length is 14 residues. The origin of this receptor is a donor aged 50 or older with non-small cell lung cancer. The sequences come from PBMCs, collected before or after stereotactic body radiation therapy (not recorded which). The V call is TRBV6-9, the J call TRBJ1-1; 9 bases line up with TRBD1. The CDR3 is CASSQGQGVTEAFF. The CDR3 coding sequence is TGTGCCAGCAGTCAGGGACAGGGCGTCACTGAAGCTTTCTTT.